These 24 T cell receptor beta chains share one sample of origin, sequenced in a study of technical replicates of blood from several donors. The assay was immunoSEQ multiplex PCR, and TCRdb's table has in-frame clones only and misses some. The sample records 68,000 or so clones, 95% to 97% being singletons. The sample consisted of T cells isolated from PBMCs. The receptors come from a human donor in good health.

This clone has a single count. The genes are TRBV19 and TRBJ1-2, with a weak D call TRBD1 (5 bases). CDR3 size: 13 residues. The ends were cut back, 3 bases at V and 8 bases at J, with 13 bases in the middle. Germline CDR1 reads LNHDA; CDR2 reads SQIVND (reference sequence). The CDR3 DNA is TGTGCCAGTAGTATTACCAGGGTAGGCGGCTACACCTTC. The encoded protein is CASSITRVGGYTF.

The J gene is TRBJ2-1, the V gene TRBV5-1; the match to TRBD2 covers 14 bases. The CDR3 consists of 17 residues. Germline CDR1 reads SGHRS; CDR2 reads YFSETQ. V lost 6 bases to trimming and J lost 6 bases; unmatched junction nucleotides: 11. CDR3 coding DNA: TGCGCCAGCATTCCATCCGGGACTAGCGGGAGAGGCAATGAGCAGTTCTTC. Its translation is CASIPSGTSGRGNEQFF.

The chain is built from TRBV27 and TRBJ2-7; no reliable D call. CDR1 MNHEY and CDR2 SMNVEV come from the germline V gene (reference sequence). Between the trimmed V and J ends, which lost 4 bases and 0 bases, there was a span of 10 bases. The CDR3 is 14 amino acids. The CDR3 region has the DNA TGTGCCAGCAGTTATTCTCGTAGCTCCTACGAGCAGTACTTC. It specifies CASSYSRSSYEQYF.

The chain employs TRBV28 and TRBJ1-1; D not certain. V lost 2 bases and J 0 bases, leaving 7 bases between the germline ends. Germline lookup yields CDR1 MDHEN and CDR2 SYDVKM. The CDR3 is made up of 14 amino acids. CDR3 sequence (DNA): TGTGCCAGCAGTTTAAGCTATCTGAACACTGAAGCTTTCTTT. Translated, it gives CASSLSYLNTEAFF.

This sequence joins TRBV9 and TRBJ2-7; 9 bases map to TRBD1. The germline gives CDR1 SGDLS, CDR2 YYNGEE. This CDR3 has 15 residues. V lost 5 bases and J lost 4; bases outside the gene matches: 10. The CDR3 reads CASSRPDRGPYEQYF. CDR3 DNA sequence: TGTGCCAGCAGTCGGCCGGACAGGGGCCCATACGAGCAGTACTTC.

Here the CDR3 DNA reads TGTGCCAGCAGCTTAGGGGACAGGAGCCAAGAGACCCAGTACTTC. This sequence encodes CASSLGDRSQETQYF. The V call is TRBV7-9, the J call TRBJ2-5, with 8 bases fitting TRBD1. The V gene end was trimmed by 1 base and the J gene end by 1 base; junction bases not matched to a gene: 2. Germline values: CDR1 SEHNR, CDR2 FQNEAQ (reference sequence). The CDR3 contains 15 residues.

The chain recombines TRBV27 with TRBJ2-5; tentative D call: TRBD2 (6 bases). Germline loops: CDR1 MNHEY, CDR2 SMNVEV (reference sequence). V was shortened by 3 bases and J by 2 bases, with 16 bases between the two germline ends. This CDR3 comprises 16 residues. DNA of the CDR3: TGTGCCAGCAGTTTCGGGCCGGGAGAGTTTCAAGAGACCCAGTACTTC. This gives the protein CASSFGPGEFQETQYF.

The J gene is TRBJ1-1, the V gene TRBV10-1; D ambiguous. The germline CDR1 and CDR2 sequences are WNHNN and SYGVQD (reference sequence). Trimming removed 0 bases from V and 7 bases from J, with 12 bases in between. This CDR3 comprises 14 residues. The CDR3 DNA sequence: TGCGCCAGCAGTGAGTCGATGGGCCCCCATGAAGCTTTCTTT. Translating gives CASSESMGPHEAFF.

V is TRBV5-1 and J is TRBJ2-7; 9 bases match TRBD2. The junction had 5 bases not matched to a gene; V was cut back by 5 bases and J by 5 bases. From germline, CDR1 is SGHRS and CDR2 YFSETQ. The CDR3 loop spans 13 amino acids. Here the CDR3 reads CASRLAGENEQYF. The DNA of the CDR3 is TGCGCCAGCAGGTTAGCGGGAGAGAACGAGCAGTACTTC.

The chain uses TRBV6-6 and TRBJ2-7, with TRBD2 identical over 10 bases. The ends lost 2 bases at V and 6 bases at J; junction bases unmatched: 7. This CDR3 region has 15 residues. Germline V gene sequence: CDR1 MNHNY, CDR2 SVGAGI (reference sequence). The chain's CDR3 is CASSYAPSGSSEQYF. The CDR3 DNA follows: TGTGCCAGCAGTTACGCGCCTAGCGGGAGTAGCGAGCAGTACTTC.

This chain joins TRBV7-2 and TRBJ1-2; possibly TRBD1 for D (6 bases). V gave up 1 base and J gave up 3 bases, with 18 bases separating them. The CDR3 length is 17 residues. Per the germline V gene, CDR1 is SGHTA and CDR2 is FQGNSA. In DNA, the CDR3 is TGTGCCAGCAGCTTAGAAGGCATAGGTCCAGGGGACTATGGCTACACCTTC. Amino acids: CASSLEGIGPGDYGYTF. Full variable domain (remainder filled in from reference TRBV7-2 and TRBJ1-2): GAGVSQSPSNKVTEKGKDVELRCDPISGHTALYWYRQSLGQGLEFLIYFQGNSAPDKSGLPSDRFSAERTGGSVSTLTIQRTQQEDSAVYLCASSLEGIGPGDYGYTFGSGTRLTVV.

V gene TRBV6-4 combines with J gene TRBJ2-2; 9 bases match TRBD2. Germline V lookup: CDR1 MRHNA, CDR2 SNTAGT. V shed 8 bases, J shed 4 bases, and the junction held 11 bases outside the gene matches. The CDR3 sequence is 16 residues long. For the CDR3, the DNA is TGTGCCAGCCAGGCTTTAGCGGGAGTGAGCACCGGGGAGCTGTTTTTT. As protein: CASQALAGVSTGELFF.

CDR3 sequence (DNA): TGTGCCAGCAGTTTCTCGACCGGGGAGCTGTTTTTT. Its translation is CASSFSTGELFF. The chain combines TRBV14 with TRBJ2-2; the D is unclear. This CDR3 comprises 12 residues. Germline CDR1 and CDR2: SGHDN and FVKESK. Trimming took 6 bases from V and 5 from J, leaving 7 bases between them.

This clone was counted once. The V gene is TRBV4-2, the J gene TRBJ1-2; D gene unclear. CDR1 and CDR2 from the germline V gene are LGHNA and YNFKEQ. Trimming removed 4 bases at V and 2 bases at J, with 11 bases between. There are 14 residues in the CDR3. The CDR3 DNA follows: TGTGCCAGCAGCCCGCTGAGAATAAACTATGGCTACACCTTC. Its translation is CASSPLRINYGYTF.

This sequence joins TRBV6-1 and TRBJ2-1; D unresolved. This CDR3 is built from 16 residues. The V end was cut by 3 bases, the J end by 0 bases, with 12 bases between. Germline V gene data show CDR1 as MNHNS and CDR2 as SASEGT. In nucleotides, the CDR3 is TGTGCCAGCAGTGAGTTGAGCGAGAGCTCCTACAATGAGCAGTTCTTC. It encodes CASSELSESSYNEQFF.

The chain joins TRBV29-1 to TRBJ2-3; 7 bases are a match to TRBD1. With V trimmed by 1 base and J by 2 bases, 3 bases remained unmatched. This CDR3 spans 14 amino acids. In germline, CDR1 is SQVTM, CDR2 ANQGSEA. The CDR3 sequence is CSVEGQGYTDTQYF. Written as DNA, the CDR3 is TGCAGCGTTGAAGGACAGGGATACACAGATACGCAGTATTTT.

This chain's CDR3 is CASSYNVGGPDEKLFF. For the CDR3, the DNA is TGTGCCAGCAGTTACAACGTCGGGGGGCCAGATGAAAAACTGTTTTTT. This chain connects TRBV6-6 to TRBJ1-4; tentatively, D is TRBD1 (6 bases). Germline-derived CDR1 and CDR2 are MNHNY and SVGAGI (reference sequence). V shed 2 bases and J shed 6 bases, with 16 bases lying between them. The CDR3 consists of 16 residues.

V gene TRBV4-1 combines with J gene TRBJ2-2; maybe TRBD1 (6 bases). In germline, CDR1 is MGHRA, CDR2 YSYEKL. This CDR3 is built from 16 residues. V shed 1 base and J shed 2 bases, with 11 bases lying between them. CDR3 DNA sequence: TGCGCCAGCAGCCAAGTCCGGACAGCTAACACCGGGGAGCTGTTTTTT. Its protein is CASSQVRTANTGELFF.

The chain employs TRBV9 and TRBJ1-1; TRBD1 is a possible D gene (6 bases). This CDR3 is built from 15 residues. Trimming stripped 0 bases from V and 2 bases from J, with 11 bases between. CDR1 and CDR2 from the germline V gene are SGDLS and YYNGEE. The CDR3 coding sequence is TGTGCCAGCAGCGTAGCGGGGGGCCTAAACACTGAAGCTTTCTTT. It encodes CASSVAGGLNTEAFF.

The chain combines TRBV14 with TRBJ1-4; a possible D gene is TRBD1 (5 bases). From germline, CDR1 is SGHDN and CDR2 FVKESK. The CDR3 spans 14 residues. V was shortened by 4 bases and J by 8 bases, with 14 bases between the two germline ends. The CDR3 DNA sequence: TGTGCCAGCAGCCCCACTAACAGGCTCGAAAAACTGTTTTTT. Its protein is CASSPTNRLEKLFF.

The chain recombines TRBV7-2 with TRBJ1-1; 8 nucleotides agree with TRBD1. Germline V CDR1 and CDR2: SGHTA, FQGNSA. V trimming: 3 bases; J trimming: 2 bases; junction bases outside the gene matches: 2. The CDR3 runs 14 residues. CDR3 sequence: CASSFGQGNTEAFF. CDR3 nucleotides: TGTGCCAGCAGCTTCGGACAGGGCAACACTGAAGCTTTCTTT.

The chain recombines TRBV7-9 with TRBJ2-1, with a tentative D call TRBD1 (5 bases). The germline CDR1 and CDR2 sequences are SEHNR and FQNEAQ (reference sequence). Trimming removed 1 base at V and 4 bases at J, with 8 bases between. The CDR3 length is 14 residues. The CDR3 DNA is TGTGCCAGCAGCTTAGACAGGAGTTACAATGAGCAGTTCTTC. Its translation is CASSLDRSYNEQFF.

This chain connects TRBV10-3 to TRBJ2-7; 7 nucleotides align to TRBD2. Germline V gene data show CDR1 as ENHRY and CDR2 as SYGVKD. J was trimmed by 3 bases and V by 2 bases; bases with no gene match: 4. The CDR3 length is 14 residues. Here the CDR3 reads CAISERGGGYEQYF. CDR3 DNA: TGTGCCATCAGTGAGAGGGGCGGGGGCTACGAGCAGTACTTC.

The V and J genes are TRBV7-9 and TRBJ2-7; 16 bases map to TRBD2. CDR3 length: 18 amino acids. With 1 base clipped from V and 3 bases from J, the junction kept 6 bases outside the gene matches. The germline CDR1 and CDR2 sequences are SEHNR and FQNEAQ (reference sequence). DNA for the CDR3: TGTGCCAGCAGCTTAGAAGGGACTAGCGGGAGGGCCATCTACGAGCAGTACTTC. Its translation is CASSLEGTSGRAIYEQYF.